This TCR beta chain was sequenced during a study of T-cell memory formation after mild COVID-19. Study outcomes and limitations: Contracting CD4+ clones lay largely in CM and EM, with CD8+ ones residing in EMRA. Some responding clones appeared in pre-infection memory, suggesting cross-reactive memory joined. Specificity for SARS-CoV-2 was not confirmed among the second-wave clones peaking on day 37.

In its sample, this clonotype was seen many times. Its antigen is unknown. The CDR3 is 15 residues long. The V gene end was trimmed by 9 bases and the J gene end by 4 bases; junction bases not matched to a gene: 6. Germline V lookup: CDR1 KGHDR, CDR2 SFDVKD. TCRdb analysed the 5' RACE reads with MiXCR anew, one entry per CDR3 protein. The table lists 200,000 to 250,000 distinct CDR3 sequences, 15% of them singletons. The chain has TRBV24-1 and TRBJ2-3; 13 bases align to TRBD2. This TCR came from an adult woman who had mild COVID-19 (a few samples of this study predate the infection). Cell type and time point are not known. Sequenced: PBMCs or a T cell subset sorted from them (not recorded which). The CDR3 protein is CATGKTSGRSDTQYF. Here the CDR3 DNA reads TGTGCCACCGGCAAGACTAGCGGGAGGTCAGATACGCAGTATTTT.